Below are 27 T cell receptor beta chains sequenced from a single sample in a study of Graves' ophthalmopathy and Graves' hyperthyroidism. For repertoire sequencing, the TCR beta CDR3 regions were amplified from RNA transcripts. RT-PCR in the first round used HTBI primers; a second-round multiplex PCR followed. Each CDR3 protein gets one entry after TCRdb re-called the multiplex PCR reads with MiXCR. Of about 640,000 distinct CDR3 sequences listed, about 40% are singletons. Source material: peripheral blood. The receptors originated from an adult man with Graves' ophthalmopathy.

As DNA, the CDR3 is TGTGCCAGCCTTGGACTGACTTATGGCTACACCTTC. It specifies CASLGLTYGYTF. J is TRBJ1-2 and V is TRBV19; D gene ambiguous. V lost 9 bases to trimming and J lost 5 bases, with 13 bases between them. CDR1 is LNHDA, CDR2 SQIVND, per germline (reference sequence). CDR3 length: 12 amino acids.

This clonotype was found many times. This sequence joins TRBV10-3 and TRBJ1-1; the match to TRBD1 covers 7 bases. Germline V gene lookup returns CDR1 ENHRY and CDR2 SYGVKD. CDR3 length: 13 residues. The J segment lost 4 bases and the V segment lost 6 bases, leaving 5 bases of the junction unmatched. The CDR3 here is CAIRKQGSTEAFF. CDR3 nucleotide sequence: TGTGCCATCAGGAAACAGGGGAGCACTGAAGCTTTCTTT.

This chain joins TRBV20-1 and TRBJ1-3; the D gene is possibly TRBD1 (6 bases). V lost 4 bases, J lost 2 bases, and 18 bases lay in between. The length of the CDR3 is 16 residues. The V gene's germline CDR1 is DFQATT and CDR2 SNEGSKA (reference sequence). CDR3 in DNA: TGCAGTGCTATATACACCCCCCGGGACACTGGAAACACCATATATTTT. Translating it yields CSAIYTPRDTGNTIYF.

Concerning this clonotype itself: The conserved phenylalanine or tryptophan normally closing the CDR3 is absent here, so this likely arose from a read error. Because the CDR3's place on the DNA is in doubt, the DNA is left out and the CDR3 is given as listed by TCRdb. This chain joins TRBV5-1 and TRBJ2-5; whether TRBD2, the table's D call, matches the DNA was not checked. Germline V gene data show CDR1 as SGHRS and CDR2 as YFSETQ. The length of the CDR3 is 9 amino acids, counting both ends. CDR3 sequence: CASSRGLAG.

The chain carries TRBV12-3 or TRBV12-4 and TRBJ1-4; TRBD1 aligns across 7 bases. V was pared by 5 bases and J by 12 bases, with 6 bases of the junction left unmatched. The CDR3 totals 12 residues. Here the CDR3 reads CASSVPGQQLFF. The CDR3 DNA reads as TGTGCCAGCAGTGTACCGGGACAGCAACTGTTTTTT.

This clonotype was counted only a few times. The chain employs TRBV24-1 and TRBJ2-3; the D gene is possibly TRBD1 (6 bases). CDR3 length equals 13 residues. The germline gives CDR1 KGHDR, CDR2 SFDVKD. Between the trimmed V and J ends, which lost 7 bases and 0 bases, there was a span of 7 bases. Here the CDR3 reads CATRDSSTDTQYF. The DNA for the CDR3 is TGTGCCACCAGGGACAGCAGCACAGATACGCAGTATTTT.

This clonotype was seen at least ten times. The J gene is TRBJ1-2, the V gene TRBV7-2; D is possibly TRBD1 (6 bases). Trimming removed 5 bases from V and 1 base from J, with 20 bases in between. This CDR3 comprises 17 residues. Looked up from germline, CDR1 is SGHTA and CDR2 is FQGNSA. The CDR3 bases are TGTGCCAGCAGCGCGGACGGGACAACGGGGAGTAACTATGGCTACACCTTC. This translates into CASSADGTTGSNYGYTF.

A note on this clonotype: At one of its ends the junction is not consistent with the germline gene, which may arise from a read error. The V gene is TRBV10-3, the J gene TRBJ2-7; D tentatively fits TRBD1 or TRBD2 (5 bases each). CDR1 is ENHRY, CDR2 SYGVKD, per germline. The CDR3 is 15 amino acids. The CDR3 coding sequence is TGTGCCATCAGTGAGTCGGGGCAGGGAGAATACGAGCAGCACTTC. Protein: CAISESGQGEYEQHF.

This clonotype was seen at least ten times. V and J are TRBV27 and TRBJ1-6; weak D call: TRBD1 (5 bases). Trimming cost V 6 bases and J 10 bases, with 13 bases left between them. In germline, CDR1 is MNHEY, CDR2 SMNVEV (reference sequence). CDR3 length: 13 residues. The CDR3 DNA reads as TGTGCCAGCAGGCTGCAGGGTCGGTCACCCCTCCACTTT. Protein: CASRLQGRSPLHF.

On this clonotype itself: The missing conserved phenylalanine or tryptophan at the end of this CDR3 makes a read error likely. The DNA is left out, because the CDR3 cannot be placed on it with certainty; the CDR3 is given as TCRdb lists it. The chain employs TRBV29-1 and TRBJ2-1. The CDR3 length equals 9 residues, ends included. CDR1 is SQVTM and CDR2 is ANQGSEA in the germline V gene. This CDR3 is CSVGRGTNT.

In this sample, this clonotype turned up a few times. V gene TRBV5-1 combines with J gene TRBJ1-1; D gene uncertain. There are 17 residues in the CDR3. Germline values: CDR1 SGHRS, CDR2 YFSETQ. The ends were cut back, 2 bases at V and 1 base at J, with 18 bases in the middle. The CDR3 region has the DNA TGCGCCAGCAGCTTCACCACTATAGGACCGGAGAACACTGAAGCTTTCTTT. Amino acids: CASSFTTIGPENTEAFF. Supplemented by reference TRBV5-1 and TRBJ1-1, the full variable domain reads KAGVTQTPRYLIKTRGQQVTLSCSPISGHRSVSWYQQTPGQGLQFLFEYFSETQRNKGNFPGRFSGRQFSNSRSEMNVSTLELGDSALYLCASSFTTIGPENTEAFFGQGTRLTVV.

This clonotype has more than one count but fewer than ten. This chain connects TRBV4-2 to TRBJ1-6; D is uncertain. In germline, CDR1 is LGHNA, CDR2 YNFKEQ. The CDR3 has 16 residues. The V gene lost 5 bases and the J gene lost 7 bases, with 18 bases spanning the gap. Here the CDR3 reads CASSGRASLRNSPLHF. CDR3 coding DNA: TGTGCCAGCAGCGGACGGGCCTCCCTGAGGAATTCACCCCTCCACTTT.

This clonotype was found many times. For the CDR3, the DNA is TGTGCCAGCAGTTACGGACCCGGAGTTAATTCACCCCTCCACTTT. It translates to CASSYGPGVNSPLHF. The V and J genes are TRBV6-2 or TRBV6-3 and TRBJ1-6; no definite D call. Trimming left V 2 bases short and J 6 bases short, with 11 bases between. This CDR3 spans 15 amino acids. Germline-derived CDR1 and CDR2 are MNHEY and SVGEGT.

In this sample, this clonotype turned up a few times. J is TRBJ2-2 and V is TRBV6-5, with 14 bases matching TRBD2. Per germline, CDR1 MNHEY and CDR2 SVGAGI. J was trimmed by 2 bases and V by 0 bases; bases with no gene match: 2. The CDR3 spans 18 residues. CDR3 loop: CASSYSGLAGANTGELFF. The CDR3 DNA sequence: TGTGCCAGCAGTTACTCGGGACTAGCGGGGGCTAACACCGGGGAGCTGTTTTTT.

The chain links TRBV2 to TRBJ1-5; D remains unclear. Trimming took off 10 bases at V and 2 bases at J, with 12 bases between the two ends. Germline V CDR1 and CDR2: SNHLY, FYNNEI. This CDR3 has 13 amino acids. For the CDR3, the DNA is TGTGCCACGGCGGCGGGAGGCAATCAGCCCCAGCATTTT. Translated: CATAAGGNQPQHF.

The rearrangement joins TRBV24-1 to TRBJ2-2, with 11 bases fitting TRBD2. CDR1 and CDR2 from the germline V gene are KGHDR and SFDVKD. The CDR3 totals 15 residues. J gave up 7 bases and V 4 bases, and 4 bases lay outside the gene matches. CDR3 in DNA: TGTGCCACCAGTGACAGACTAGCGGGGAGCGGGGAGCTGTTTTTT. Residues: CATSDRLAGSGELFF.

This clonotype was counted between two and nine times. The chain is built from TRBV5-5 and TRBJ2-2; 9 bases fit TRBD2. Germline V gene data show CDR1 as SGHKS and CDR2 as YYEKEE (reference sequence). Trimming took 0 bases from V and 9 from J; bases not matched to a gene: 9. CDR3 length equals 16 residues. CDR3 residues: CASSLAVAGASRELFF. The CDR3 nucleotides are TGTGCCAGCAGCTTGGCCGTAGCGGGGGCCTCCAGGGAGCTGTTTTTT.

The chain links TRBV4-2 to TRBJ1-6, with 7 bases that match TRBD1. Germline trimming cut 2 bases from V and 6 bases from J; bases unmatched to any gene: 7. CDR3 length equals 16 residues. Germline V gene lookup returns CDR1 LGHNA and CDR2 YNFKEQ. In DNA, the CDR3 is TGTGCCAGCAGCCAAACCCGGACAGGTTCTAATTCACCCCTCCACTTT. As protein: CASSQTRTGSNSPLHF.

This clonotype was picked up many times. The J gene is TRBJ2-5, the V gene TRBV15, with unresolved D. The V gene lost 3 bases and the J gene lost 4 bases, with 18 bases spanning the gap. This CDR3 has 16 residues. Germline V lookup: CDR1 LNHNV, CDR2 YYDKDF (reference sequence). CDR3 sequence: CATSRGETDGRETQYF. Written as DNA, the CDR3 is TGTGCCACCAGCAGGGGTGAGACGGATGGTAGAGAGACCCAGTACTTC.

This clonotype was seen ten or more times. This chain links TRBV2 with TRBJ1-2, with D perhaps TRBD1 (5 bases). The germline V gene has CDR1 SNHLY and CDR2 FYNNEI. The CDR3 totals 15 residues. V was shortened by 3 bases and J by 5 bases, with 16 bases between the two germline ends. The CDR3 nucleotides read TGTGCCAGCAGTGAGTCGGGAGGGGCTTTATATGGCTACACCTTC. Protein: CASSESGGALYGYTF.

This clonotype was recorded many times. V and J are TRBV29-1 and TRBJ2-7, with 9 nucleotides matching TRBD1. Trimming cost V 7 bases and J 9 bases; bases outside gene matches: 10. Germline CDR1 and CDR2: SQVTM and ANQGSEA. This CDR3 contains 12 residues. Here the CDR3 DNA reads TGCAGCGCCTCGGACAGGGGTATGGTGCAGTACTTC. It encodes CSASDRGMVQYF.

Ten or more counts support this clonotype. The chain employs TRBV19 and TRBJ1-5; D not certain. Germline V gene sequence: CDR1 LNHDA, CDR2 SQIVND (reference sequence). This CDR3 region has 14 residues. V lost 8 bases and J lost 5, with 16 bases in between. The CDR3 loop is CASDWGSSYQPQHF. DNA for the CDR3: TGTGCCAGTGATTGGGGTTCCTCCTATCAGCCCCAGCATTTT.

This clonotype was counted ten times or more. The chain combines TRBV15 with TRBJ1-2; no clear D gene. Per the germline V gene, CDR1 is LNHNV and CDR2 is YYDKDF (reference sequence). The ends were cut back, 0 bases at V and 3 bases at J, with 8 bases in the middle. The CDR3 has 14 residues. The CDR3 loop reads CATSRDIGDYGYTF. The CDR3 bases are TGTGCCACCAGCAGAGATATAGGCGACTATGGCTACACCTTC.

The rearrangement links TRBV10-3 to TRBJ2-2, with TRBD1 matching 10 bases. Trimming took 2 bases from V and 13 from J; bases not matched to a gene: 1. The germline V gene encodes CDR1 ENHRY and CDR2 SYGVKD. CDR3 length equals 12 residues. The CDR3 DNA reads TGTGCCATCAGTGAGGGGGACAGGGGGCTGTTTTTT. Residues: CAISEGDRGLFF.

This clonotype turned up a few times. The V call is TRBV9, the J call TRBJ2-7; tentative D call: TRBD1 (6 bases). With 4 bases removed from V and 2 bases from J, the gap between germline ends came to 13 bases. The germline CDR1 and CDR2 sequences are SGDLS and YYNGEE. CDR3 size: 14 residues. The CDR3 sequence is CASSPTDRPYEQYF. The CDR3 DNA is TGTGCCAGCAGCCCTACGGACAGACCCTACGAGCAGTACTTC. The whole variable domain, filled in from reference TRBV9 and TRBJ2-7, reads DSGVTQTPKHLITATGQRVTLRCSPRSGDLSVYWYQQSLDQGLQFLIQYYNGEERAKGNILERFSAQQFPDLHSELNLSSLELGDSALYFCASSPTDRPYEQYFGPGTRLTVT.

This clonotype has at least ten counts. The genes are TRBV9 and TRBJ1-1; D is perhaps TRBD1 (5 bases). This CDR3 is built from 13 residues. With 3 bases removed from V and 5 bases from J, the gap between germline ends came to 11 bases. Germline CDR1 is SGDLS and CDR2 is YYNGEE. In DNA, the CDR3 is TGTGCCAGCAGCGCCCAAGGGGTTACTGAAGCTTTCTTT. It specifies CASSAQGVTEAFF.

This chain links TRBV7-2 with TRBJ2-1, with 8 bases lining up with TRBD2. The CDR3 sequence is 14 residues long. Germline V gene data show CDR1 as SGHTA and CDR2 as FQGNSA. Unmatched junction bases numbered 6, after V lost 5 bases and J lost 6 bases. The CDR3 here is CASSPAGELNEQFF. The CDR3 bases are TGTGCCAGCAGCCCAGCGGGAGAACTCAATGAGCAGTTCTTC.